This TCR beta chain was documented in a study of OX40 agonist ivuxolimab in advanced cancers. Overall study context: Patients in the trial were receiving intravenous ivuxolimab every 2 weeks, at doses of 0.01 to 10 mg/kg. Prior anti-PD-1, anti-PD-L1 or anti-CTLA-4 therapy did not bar entry, and roughly 40% had some.

Using immunoSEQ multiplex PCR, the repertoire was profiled, and TCRdb retains in-frame clones only, with some absent. The sample carries 40,000 to 55,000 clones, about 90% recorded once. Germline CDR1 is SGHRS and CDR2 is YFSETQ. Losses at the gene ends were 4 bases for V and 2 bases for J; bases not matched to a gene: 9. The CDR3 runs 16 residues. The J gene is TRBJ2-7, the V gene TRBV5-1; 10 bases are shared with TRBD1. The input for sequencing was CD4+ or CD8+ T cells sorted from blood, taken in a trial of the OX40 agonist ivuxolimab. The receptor's source is an adult with an advanced solid tumor such as melanoma, head and neck, liver or kidney cancer. The CDR3 sequence is CASSMIPGTGAYEQYF. The DNA for the CDR3 is TGCGCCAGCAGCATGATCCCTGGGACAGGGGCCTACGAGCAGTACTTC.